This TCR beta chain was captured by sequencing in a study of shared T cell receptors in the human thymus. Method: immunoSEQ multiplex PCR; TCRdb's copy keeps in-frame clones and lacks some. The sample lists 640,000 or so clones; 70% to 90% were seen once. This sample was also put to use in a study of human thymus T cells.

This sequence was found in a boy in the first two years of life with a congenital heart defect. Material for sequencing was thymocytes.

DNA for the CDR3: TGTGCCAGCAGTCAAGAACGGGACAGGGTGGACGACACTGAAGCTTTCTTT. It codes for CASSQERDRVDDTEAFF. The chain is built from TRBV6-1 and TRBJ1-1; 9 bases are shared with TRBD1. The CDR3 contains 17 residues. V shed 5 bases, J shed 3 bases, and the junction held 13 bases outside the gene matches. The germline V gene has CDR1 MNHNS and CDR2 SASEGT.